This T cell receptor beta chain derives from a study of low-dose radiotherapy and immunotherapy resistance in tumors. Time point noted: before trial treatment. Primers used for first-strand cDNA, a TRAV- and TRBV-specific set, covered both alpha and beta chains. With a V-primer adapter and a constant-region primer, TCRs were amplified for about 22 PCR cycles. TCRdb used MiXCR to reprocess the reads, holding one entry per CDR3 protein. Of tens of thousands of distinct CDR3 sequences listed, 15% to 20% are singletons. This clonotype was detected ten times or more. The junction does not match germline at one end; this may be a read error. The sequences come from PBMCs, collected before treatment. The sequence came from a male donor with prostate cancer.

CDR3 bases: TGTGCCAGCAGTGACTCTGGGGCCAACGTCCTGACTTTC. Encoded protein: CASSDSGANVLTF. The chain links TRBV6-6 to TRBJ2-6; D is ambiguous. Germline V gene lookup returns CDR1 MNHNY and CDR2 SVGAGI (reference sequence). The CDR3 is 13 residues long.